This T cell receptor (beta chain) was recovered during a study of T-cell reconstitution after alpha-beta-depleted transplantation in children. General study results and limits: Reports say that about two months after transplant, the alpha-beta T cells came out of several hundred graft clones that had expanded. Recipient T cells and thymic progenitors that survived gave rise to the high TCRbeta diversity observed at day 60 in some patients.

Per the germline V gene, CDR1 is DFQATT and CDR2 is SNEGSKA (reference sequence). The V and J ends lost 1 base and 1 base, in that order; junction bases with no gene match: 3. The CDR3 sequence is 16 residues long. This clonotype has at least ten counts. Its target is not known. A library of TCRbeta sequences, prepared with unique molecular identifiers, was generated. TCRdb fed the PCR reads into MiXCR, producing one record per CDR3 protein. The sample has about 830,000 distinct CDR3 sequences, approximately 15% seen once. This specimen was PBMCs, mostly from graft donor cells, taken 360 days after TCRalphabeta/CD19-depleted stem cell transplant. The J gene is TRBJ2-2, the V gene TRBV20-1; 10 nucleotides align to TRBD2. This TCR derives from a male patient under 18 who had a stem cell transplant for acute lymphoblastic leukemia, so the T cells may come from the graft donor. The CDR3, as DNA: TGCAGTGCTAGAGCGGGACTAGCGCTGAACACCGGGGAGCTGTTTTTT. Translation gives CSARAGLALNTGELFF.